This T cell receptor (beta chain) was recovered during a study of blood T cell repertoires in COVID-19. TCRdb's copy holds only in-frame clones and misses some; the assay was immunoSEQ multiplex PCR. The sample shows roughly 240,000 clones, 90% of them seen only once. Per germline, CDR1 MGHRA and CDR2 YSYEKL. The junction had 4 bases not matched to a gene; V was cut back by 0 bases and J by 2 bases. This CDR3 region has 18 residues. This clonotype originated in a man in his fifties who had been exposed to COVID-19. The source material was PBMCs or T cells enriched from blood (not recorded which). The gene calls are TRBV4-1 and TRBJ2-3; TRBD2 agrees at 14 bases. The CDR3 loop reads CASSQEGTSGGNTDTQYF. CDR3 DNA sequence: TGCGCCAGCAGCCAAGAGGGGACTAGCGGGGGCAACACAGATACGCAGTATTTT.